This T cell receptor beta chain was recorded in a study of blood T cell repertoires in COVID-19. Libraries were prepared by immunoSEQ multiplex PCR; TCRdb keeps only in-frame clonotypes and omits some of them. The sample carries about 220,000 clones, about 88% recorded once. J gave up 3 bases and V 4 bases, and 7 bases lay outside the gene matches. This CDR3 contains 18 residues. Germline V lookup: CDR1 LNHDA, CDR2 SQIVND (reference sequence). This clonotype originated in a man aged 45 to 65 who had recovered from COVID-19. The rearrangement links TRBV19 to TRBJ2-6, with 12 bases aligning to TRBD1. The sequenced sample was peripheral blood. CDR3 residues: CASSKGTGGANGANVLTF. The CDR3 coding sequence is TGTGCCAGTAGTAAAGGGACAGGGGGCGCGAATGGGGCCAACGTCCTGACTTTC. The full variable domain, its missing parts supplied by reference TRBV19 and TRBJ2-6, is DGGITQSPKYLFRKEGQNVTLSCEQNLNHDAMYWYRQDPGQGLRLIYYSQIVNDFQKGDIAEGYSVSREKKESFPLTVTSAQKNPTAFYLCASSKGTGGANGANVLTFGAGSRLTVL.